Shown below are 28 T cell receptor beta chains from a single sample sequenced in a study of T cell responses to AZD1222 COVID-19 vaccine. Sequenced by immunoSEQ multiplex PCR; TCRdb stores in-frame clones only, minus some. The profile shows about 140,000 clones, about 90% of them singletons. Sequencing used peripheral blood, obtained 28 days after the second AZD1222 dose. These receptors originate from an adult who received the AZD1222 COVID-19 vaccine.

The CDR3 coding sequence is TGTGCCAGCAGCTGGGGGCAAGGGACAGGGCAATCACCCCTCCACTTT. It encodes CASSWGQGTGQSPLHF. The chain is built from TRBV5-4 and TRBJ1-6; 9 bases line up with TRBD1. Germline assignment: CDR1 SGHNT and CDR2 YYREEE (reference sequence). The CDR3 is 16 amino acids. After removal of 3 bases from V and 10 bases from J, the junction contained 11 bases not matched to a gene.

V is TRBV27 and J is TRBJ2-2; the D is unclear. Trimming removed 6 bases at V and 3 bases at J, with 2 bases between. The CDR3 has 11 amino acids. Per the germline V gene, CDR1 is MNHEY and CDR2 is SMNVEV (reference sequence). The CDR3 sequence: CASRDTGELFF. CDR3 coding DNA: TGTGCCAGCAGAGACACCGGGGAGCTGTTTTTT.

CDR3 DNA sequence: TGTGCCAGCAGCCGACAGTCTAGCAGCAATCAGCCCCAGCATTTT. As protein: CASSRQSSSNQPQHF. The genes are TRBV6-5 and TRBJ1-5; tentatively, D is TRBD1 (5 bases). The V gene's germline CDR1 is MNHEY and CDR2 SVGAGI. Trimming pared 6 bases from V and 1 base from J, leaving 13 bases between. The CDR3 is 15 residues long.

This chain connects TRBV28 to TRBJ1-5; perhaps TRBD1 as D (5 bases). The CDR3 is 14 amino acids. Trimming stripped 6 bases from V and 7 bases from J, with 16 bases between. Germline CDR1 is MDHEN and CDR2 is SYDVKM. The CDR3 loop reads CASSSGQGGQPQHF. The CDR3, as DNA: TGTGCCAGCAGCTCGGGGCAGGGTGGACAGCCCCAGCATTTT.

The rearrangement links TRBV19 to TRBJ2-5, with D perhaps matching TRBD1 or TRBD2 (6 bases each). The length of the CDR3 is 13 residues. Trimming shortened V by 10 bases and J by 1 base, and 13 bases separated the two germline ends. Germline values: CDR1 LNHDA, CDR2 SQIVND (reference sequence). The CDR3 protein is CATTGASQETQYF. The DNA for the CDR3 is TGTGCCACTACGGGGGCATCCCAAGAGACCCAGTACTTC. Looking up the rest from reference TRBV19 and TRBJ2-5 gives the full variable domain: DGGITQSPKYLFRKEGQNVTLSCEQNLNHDAMYWYRQDPGQGLRLIYYSQIVNDFQKGDIAEGYSVSREKKESFPLTVTSAQKNPTAFYLCATTGASQETQYFGPGTRLLVL.

This clone was observed once. The chain has TRBV27 and TRBJ2-7, with TRBD1 matching over 8 bases. V was clipped by 1 base and J by 2 bases; unmatched bases: 4. Germline V lookup: CDR1 MNHEY, CDR2 SMNVEV (reference sequence). The CDR3 totals 15 residues. Written as DNA, the CDR3 is TGTGCCAGCAGTTTATATGGACAGGGCCCCTACGAGCAGTACTTC. Translation gives CASSLYGQGPYEQYF.

J is TRBJ1-5 and V is TRBV6-5; 8 positions match TRBD1. V lost 3 bases, J lost 5 bases, and 6 bases stayed unmatched. The CDR3 loop spans 15 amino acids. Germline CDR1 is MNHEY and CDR2 is SVGAGI. The CDR3 loop reads CASSYTRGQDQPQHF. CDR3 DNA: TGTGCCAGCAGTTATACCAGGGGACAGGATCAGCCCCAGCATTTT.

V usage is TRBV28 and J usage is TRBJ1-2, with TRBD1 matching over 8 bases. Looked up from germline, CDR1 is MDHEN and CDR2 is SYDVKM. CDR3 length: 15 residues. Trimming at V came to 5 bases and at J to 4 bases, leaving 9 bases not matched to a gene. The CDR3: CASSARQGIGYGYTF. The CDR3 DNA sequence: TGTGCCAGCAGTGCCCGACAGGGGATAGGCTATGGCTACACCTTC.

The chain is built from TRBV7-9 and TRBJ1-3; 9 bases match TRBD1. The CDR3 is made up of 17 amino acids. Unmatched junction bases numbered 11, after V lost 6 bases and J lost 2 bases. Germline V gives CDR1 SEHNR, CDR2 FQNEAQ (reference sequence). CDR3 sequence (DNA): TGTGCCAGCAGTAACCCGGGACAGGGAGTTGCTGGAAACACCATATATTTT. The encoded protein is CASSNPGQGVAGNTIYF.

This clone was detected once. The rearrangement joins TRBV11-2 to TRBJ1-4; 9 bases fit TRBD1. CDR3 length: 15 amino acids. Looked up from germline, CDR1 is SGHAT and CDR2 is FQNNGV. V dropped 1 base and J dropped 7; count of bases not matched to a gene: 4. The CDR3 region has the DNA TGTGCCAGCAGCTTAGTTCGGACAGGGGTTGAAAAACTGTTTTTT. It is translated as CASSLVRTGVEKLFF.

The V call is TRBV11-1, the J call TRBJ1-6, with D unresolved. The CDR3 consists of 12 residues. V gave up 1 base and J gave up 9 bases, with 4 bases separating them. Germline loops: CDR1 SGHAT, CDR2 FQDESV (reference sequence). CDR3 region: CASSLDGSPLHF. Written as DNA, the CDR3 is TGTGCCAGCAGCTTAGATGGTTCACCCCTCCACTTT.

CDR3 nucleotides: TGTGCCAGCAGGCGACAGGGAGATTTTGGAAACACCATATATTTT. Its translation is CASRRQGDFGNTIYF. The chain employs TRBV6-5 and TRBJ1-3; TRBD1 matches 7 bases. CDR1 and CDR2 (germline): MNHEY, SVGAGI. The CDR3 loop spans 15 amino acids. The trim removed 6 bases at V and 3 bases at J, leaving 8 bases unmatched.

The V and J genes are TRBV3-1 (or the pseudogene TRBV3-2) and TRBJ1-6; 10 nucleotides line up with TRBD1. The V segment lost 0 bases and the J segment 10 bases; nucleotides outside the gene matches: 9. This CDR3 is 17 amino acids long. Germline CDR1 is LGHDT and CDR2 is YNNKEL (reference sequence). Written as DNA, the CDR3 is TGTGCCAGCAGCCAAGAATGGACAGGGGGTTTGGGATCACCCCTCCACTTT. As protein: CASSQEWTGGLGSPLHF.

CDR3 in DNA: TGTGCCAGCAGTTACGGACACCGCCGTGGCTACACCTTC. Translated: CASSYGHRRGYTF. The chain couples TRBV6-5 to TRBJ1-2; possible D gene TRBD1, 5 bases. The CDR3 contains 13 residues. Germline CDR1 is MNHEY and CDR2 is SVGAGI. Trimming removed 2 bases at V and 7 bases at J, with 11 bases between.

The rearrangement links TRBV27 to TRBJ2-1; D perhaps matches TRBD2 (6 bases). The CDR3 extends over 16 amino acids. Trimming removed 4 bases from V and 4 bases from J, with 17 bases in between. Germline V CDR1 and CDR2: MNHEY, SMNVEV (reference sequence). The CDR3 coding sequence is TGTGCCAGCAGTTCGTCCGGGACTCATGTATACAATGAGCAGTTCTTC. Amino acid sequence: CASSSSGTHVYNEQFF.

The V and J genes are TRBV18 and TRBJ2-2; D uncertain. In germline, CDR1 is KGHSH, CDR2 LQKENI. Deletions cut 2 bases from V and 9 bases from J, with 10 bases between. The CDR3 covers 13 residues. The CDR3 is CASSPDTLRELFF. The DNA for the CDR3 is TGTGCCAGCTCACCAGACACACTCCGGGAGCTGTTTTTT.

The chain couples TRBV7-9 to TRBJ1-2; D call uncertain. This CDR3 contains 16 residues. V lost 3 bases and J 1 base, leaving 15 bases between the germline ends. CDR1 is SEHNR and CDR2 is FQNEAQ in the germline V gene (reference sequence). This CDR3 is CASSFLGFSNNYGYTF. CDR3 coding DNA: TGTGCCAGCAGCTTTCTCGGTTTTTCGAATAACTATGGCTACACCTTC.

The chain joins TRBV5-5 to TRBJ1-5; 7 bases map to TRBD1. CDR3 length: 15 amino acids. Germline values: CDR1 SGHKS, CDR2 YYEKEE (reference sequence). Germline trimming cut 3 bases from V and 3 bases from J; bases unmatched to any gene: 6. In DNA, the CDR3 is TGTGCCAGCAGCTGGGACAGCTCTCACAATCAGCCCCAGCATTTT. Its protein product is CASSWDSSHNQPQHF.

This sequence joins TRBV7-9 and TRBJ2-7; TRBD2 might be the D (5 bases). Trimming shortened V by 5 bases and J by 9 bases, and 11 bases separated the two germline ends. This CDR3 is 11 amino acids long. Germline values: CDR1 SEHNR, CDR2 FQNEAQ (reference sequence). CDR3 in amino acids: CASSPGVPQYF. The CDR3 bases are TGTGCCAGCAGCCCCGGGGTTCCGCAGTACTTC.

The rearrangement joins TRBV9 to TRBJ2-5, with TRBD2 as a possible D gene (6 bases). The CDR3 length is 14 residues. Trimming pared 1 base from V and 1 base from J, leaving 8 bases between. Germline V gene lookup returns CDR1 SGDLS and CDR2 YYNGEE. CDR3 amino acids: CASSVMGGQETQYF. CDR3 nucleotide sequence: TGTGCCAGCAGCGTAATGGGGGGCCAAGAGACCCAGTACTTC.

V is TRBV7-9 and J is TRBJ1-2; tentative D call: TRBD1 (5 bases). Trimming removed 4 bases from V and 2 bases from J, with 11 bases in between. This CDR3 contains 14 residues. The germline CDR1 and CDR2 sequences are SEHNR and FQNEAQ (reference sequence). As DNA, the CDR3 is TGTGCCAGCAGCTCCGACAGTGGGAACTATGGCTACACCTTC. Its translation is CASSSDSGNYGYTF.

The chain combines TRBV2 with TRBJ2-7, with TRBD1 matching 12 bases. Germline V gene data show CDR1 as SNHLY and CDR2 as FYNNEI. After removal of 1 base from V and 4 bases from J, the junction contained 8 bases not matched to a gene. The CDR3 contains 17 residues. The chain's CDR3 is CASSEGDRGLLSYEQYF. CDR3 coding DNA: TGTGCCAGCAGTGAAGGGGACAGGGGGCTTTTATCGTACGAGCAGTACTTC.

The chain recombines TRBV11-3 with TRBJ1-1; D uncertain. The CDR3 consists of 13 residues. Trimming left V 3 bases short and J 4 bases short, with 9 bases between. Germline V gene sequence: CDR1 SGHNT, CDR2 YENEEA. CDR3 bases: TGTGCCAGCAGCTTGTCTCTGTTCACTGAAGCTTTCTTT. Protein sequence: CASSLSLFTEAFF.

Only a few counts were recorded for this clone. In the same sample, other DNA sequences code for this CDR3. The gene calls are TRBV12-5 and TRBJ2-1, with D unresolved. Trimming left V 6 bases short and J 7 bases short, with 7 bases between. The CDR3 has 11 amino acids. The germline CDR1 and CDR2 sequences are LGHNT and FRNRAP. CDR3 sequence reads: CASGLLNEQFF. The CDR3 nucleotides read TGTGCTAGTGGCCTCTTAAATGAGCAGTTCTTC. Full variable domain (outside the CDR3, taken from reference TRBV12-5 and TRBJ2-1): DARVTQTPRHKVTEMGQEVTMRCQPILGHNTVFWYRQTMMQGLELLAYFRNRAPLDDSGMPKDRFSAEMPDATLATLKIQPSEPRDSAVYFCASGLLNEQFFGPGTRLTVL.

The rearrangement joins TRBV9 to TRBJ2-3, with D perhaps matching TRBD1 (6 bases). Looked up from germline, CDR1 is SGDLS and CDR2 is YYNGEE. Trimming stripped 3 bases from V and 1 base from J, with 12 bases between. The CDR3 sequence is 15 residues long. CDR3 DNA sequence: TGTGCCAGCAGCGAAGAGGGGGTGGGCACAGATACGCAGTATTTT. Amino acid sequence: CASSEEGVGTDTQYF.

The chain is built from TRBV3-1 (or the pseudogene TRBV3-2) and TRBJ1-5; D ambiguous. V lost 2 bases and J 3 bases, leaving 14 bases between the germline ends. CDR1 and CDR2 from the germline V gene are LGHDT and YNNKEL (reference sequence). This CDR3 is 16 amino acids long. CDR3 bases: TGTGCCAGCAGCCAAACTCTGACGCCGCTCAATCAGCCCCAGCATTTT. As protein: CASSQTLTPLNQPQHF.

J is TRBJ2-4 and V is TRBV29-1; 9 bases map to TRBD1. The J segment lost 7 bases and the V segment lost 7 bases, leaving 11 bases of the junction unmatched. The CDR3 length is 14 residues. In germline, CDR1 is SQVTM, CDR2 ANQGSEA. This chain's CDR3 is CSADPGQGRNIQYF. CDR3 coding DNA: TGCAGCGCTGACCCGGGACAGGGTAGGAACATTCAGTACTTC. The full variable domain, its missing parts supplied by reference TRBV29-1 and TRBJ2-4, is SAVISQKPSRDICQRGTSLTIQCQVDSQVTMMFWYRQQPGQSLTLIATANQGSEATYESGFVIDKFPISRPNLTFSTLTVSNMSPEDSSIYLCSADPGQGRNIQYFGAGTRLSVL.

The count of this clone is one. This chain uses TRBV5-1 with TRBJ2-5; 9 nucleotides match TRBD2. V shed 4 bases and J 4 bases; nucleotides not matched to a gene: 8. This CDR3 has 15 amino acids. The germline V gene has CDR1 SGHRS and CDR2 YFSETQ. CDR3 nucleotides: TGCGCCAGCAGCCTGGACCCGGGACTAGCAGAGACCCAGTACTTC. Protein product: CASSLDPGLAETQYF.